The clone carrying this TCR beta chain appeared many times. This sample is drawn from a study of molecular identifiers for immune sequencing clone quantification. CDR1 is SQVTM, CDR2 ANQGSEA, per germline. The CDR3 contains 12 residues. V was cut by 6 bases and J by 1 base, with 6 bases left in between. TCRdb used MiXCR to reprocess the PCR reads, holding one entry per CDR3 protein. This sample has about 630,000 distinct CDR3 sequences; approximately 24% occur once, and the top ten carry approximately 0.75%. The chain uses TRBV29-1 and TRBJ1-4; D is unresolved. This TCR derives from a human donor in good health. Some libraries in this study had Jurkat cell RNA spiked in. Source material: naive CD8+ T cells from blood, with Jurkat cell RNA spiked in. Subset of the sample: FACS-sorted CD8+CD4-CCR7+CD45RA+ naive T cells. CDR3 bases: TGCAGCGTGAGCGAAACTAATGAAAAACTGTTTTTT. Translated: CSVSETNEKLFF.